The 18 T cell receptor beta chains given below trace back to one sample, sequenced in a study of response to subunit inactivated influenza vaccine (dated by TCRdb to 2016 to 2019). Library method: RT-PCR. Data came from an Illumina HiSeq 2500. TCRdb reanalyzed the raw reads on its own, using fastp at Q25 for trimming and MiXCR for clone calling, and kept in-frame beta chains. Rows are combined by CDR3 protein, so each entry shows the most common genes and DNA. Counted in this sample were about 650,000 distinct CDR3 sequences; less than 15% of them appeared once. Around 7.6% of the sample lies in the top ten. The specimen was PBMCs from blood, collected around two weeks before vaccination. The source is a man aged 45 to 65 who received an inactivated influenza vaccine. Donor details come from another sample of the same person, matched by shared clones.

The CDR3 protein is CASSLVRLEDRGTHEQYF. CDR3 nucleotides: TGTGCCAGCAGCTTAGTTCGTCTTGAGGACAGGGGGACCCACGAGCAGTACTTC. The chain recombines TRBV11-2 with TRBJ2-7, with 10 bases lining up with TRBD1. The CDR3 is 18 amino acids. In germline, CDR1 is SGHAT, CDR2 FQNNGV. J was trimmed by 5 bases and V by 1 base; bases with no gene match: 14. Combining the CDR3 with reference TRBV11-2 and TRBJ2-7 gives the whole variable domain EAGVAQSPRYKIIEKRQSVAFWCNPISGHATLYWYQQILGQGPKLLIQFQNNGVVDDSQLPKDRFSAERLKGVDSTLKIQPAKLEDSAVYLCASSLVRLEDRGTHEQYFGPGTRLTVT.

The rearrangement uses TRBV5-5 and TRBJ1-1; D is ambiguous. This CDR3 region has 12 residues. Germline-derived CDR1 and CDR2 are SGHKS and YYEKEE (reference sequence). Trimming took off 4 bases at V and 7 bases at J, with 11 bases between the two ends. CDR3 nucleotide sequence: TGTGCCAGCAGCCTTTGGACGGATGAAGCTTTCTTT. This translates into CASSLWTDEAFF. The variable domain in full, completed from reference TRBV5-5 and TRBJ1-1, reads DAGVTQSPTHLIKTRGQQVTLRCSPISGHKSVSWYQQVLGQGPQFIFQYYEKEERGRGNFPDRFSARQFPNYSSELNVNALLLGDSALYLCASSLWTDEAFFGQGTRLTVV.

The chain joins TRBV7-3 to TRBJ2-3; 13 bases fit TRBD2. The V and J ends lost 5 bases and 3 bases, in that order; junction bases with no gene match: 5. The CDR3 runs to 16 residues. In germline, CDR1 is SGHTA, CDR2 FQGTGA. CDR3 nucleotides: TGTGCCAGCAGCCACGGGACTAGCGGGATAACAGATACGCAGTATTTT. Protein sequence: CASSHGTSGITDTQYF.

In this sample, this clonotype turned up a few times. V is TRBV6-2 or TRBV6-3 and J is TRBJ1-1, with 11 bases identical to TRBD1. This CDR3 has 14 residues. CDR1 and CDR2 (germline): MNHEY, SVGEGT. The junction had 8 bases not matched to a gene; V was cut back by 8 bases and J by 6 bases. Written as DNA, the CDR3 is TGTGCCAGCCGGACAGGGGGCTCACGGGCTGAAGCTTTCTTT. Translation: CASRTGGSRAEAFF.

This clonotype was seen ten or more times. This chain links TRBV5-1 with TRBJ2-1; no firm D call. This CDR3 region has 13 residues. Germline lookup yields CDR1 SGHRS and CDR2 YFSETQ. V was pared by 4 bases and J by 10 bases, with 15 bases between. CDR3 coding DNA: TGCGCCAGCAGCGTACCTCTCGCAGACGAGCAGTTCTTC. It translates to CASSVPLADEQFF.

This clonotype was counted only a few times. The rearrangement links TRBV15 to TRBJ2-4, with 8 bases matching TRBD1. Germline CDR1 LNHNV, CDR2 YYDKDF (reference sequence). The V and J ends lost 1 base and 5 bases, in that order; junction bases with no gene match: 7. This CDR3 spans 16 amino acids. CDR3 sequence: CATSRGKGTGENIQYF. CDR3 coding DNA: TGTGCCACCAGCAGAGGTAAAGGGACAGGAGAAAACATTCAGTACTTC.

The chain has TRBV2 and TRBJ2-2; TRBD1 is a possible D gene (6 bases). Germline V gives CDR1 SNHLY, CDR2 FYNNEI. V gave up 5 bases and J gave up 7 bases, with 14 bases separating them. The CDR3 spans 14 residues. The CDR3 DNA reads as TGTGCCAGCAGTCGTCTGGGGGCGGTCGGGGAGCTGTTTTTT. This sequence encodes CASSRLGAVGELFF.

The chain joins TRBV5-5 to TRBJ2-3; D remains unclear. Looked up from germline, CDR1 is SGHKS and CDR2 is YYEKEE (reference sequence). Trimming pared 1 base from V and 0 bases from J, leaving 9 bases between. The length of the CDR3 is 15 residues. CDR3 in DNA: TGTGCCAGCAGCTTGACAGTAAGGAGCACAGATACGCAGTATTTT. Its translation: CASSLTVRSTDTQYF.

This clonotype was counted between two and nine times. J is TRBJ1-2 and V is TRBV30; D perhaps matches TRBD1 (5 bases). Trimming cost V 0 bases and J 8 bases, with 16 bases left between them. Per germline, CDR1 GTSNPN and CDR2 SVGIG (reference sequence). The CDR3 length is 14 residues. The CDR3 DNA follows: TGTGCCTGGAGTGTAGGGGTCCTCGGCTGGGGCTACACCTTC. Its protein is CAWSVGVLGWGYTF.

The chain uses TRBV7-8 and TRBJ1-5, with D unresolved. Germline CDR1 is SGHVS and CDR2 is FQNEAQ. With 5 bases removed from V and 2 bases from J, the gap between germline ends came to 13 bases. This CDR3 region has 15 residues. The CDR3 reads CASSQAPAGNQPQHF. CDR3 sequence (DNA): TGTGCCAGCAGCCAGGCCCCGGCGGGCAATCAGCCCCAGCATTTT.

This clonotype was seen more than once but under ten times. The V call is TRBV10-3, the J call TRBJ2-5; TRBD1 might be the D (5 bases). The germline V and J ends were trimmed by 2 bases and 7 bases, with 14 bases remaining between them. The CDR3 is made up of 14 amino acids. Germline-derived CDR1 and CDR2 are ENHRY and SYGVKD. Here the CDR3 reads CAISERGTSGTQYF. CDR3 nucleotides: TGTGCCATCAGTGAGAGGGGAACCTCGGGGACCCAGTACTTC.

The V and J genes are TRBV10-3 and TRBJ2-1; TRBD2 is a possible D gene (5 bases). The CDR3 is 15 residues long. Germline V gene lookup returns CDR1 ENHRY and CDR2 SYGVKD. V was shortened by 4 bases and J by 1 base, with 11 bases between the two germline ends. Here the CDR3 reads CAISVGVGSYNEQFF. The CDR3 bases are TGTGCCATCAGTGTCGGGGTAGGGTCCTACAATGAGCAGTTCTTC.

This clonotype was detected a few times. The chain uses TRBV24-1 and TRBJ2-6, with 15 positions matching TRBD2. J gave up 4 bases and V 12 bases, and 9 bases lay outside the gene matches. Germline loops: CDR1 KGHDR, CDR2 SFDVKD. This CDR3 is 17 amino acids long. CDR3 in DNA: TGTGCCGCCGGGACTAGCGGGAGGCCAGGGGGGGCCAACGTCCTGACTTTC. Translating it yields CAAGTSGRPGGANVLTF.

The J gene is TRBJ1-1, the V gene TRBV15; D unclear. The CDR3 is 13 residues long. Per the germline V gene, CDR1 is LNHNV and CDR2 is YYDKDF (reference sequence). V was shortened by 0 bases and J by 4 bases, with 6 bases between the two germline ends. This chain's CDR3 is CATSRDAPTEAFF. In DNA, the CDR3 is TGTGCCACCAGCAGAGATGCCCCCACTGAAGCTTTCTTT.

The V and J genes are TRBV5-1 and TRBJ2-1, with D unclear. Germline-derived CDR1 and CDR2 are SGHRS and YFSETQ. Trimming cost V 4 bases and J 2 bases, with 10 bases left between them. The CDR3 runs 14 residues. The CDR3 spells CASSPSQAYNEQFF. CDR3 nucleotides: TGCGCCAGCAGCCCTAGTCAGGCCTACAATGAGCAGTTCTTC.

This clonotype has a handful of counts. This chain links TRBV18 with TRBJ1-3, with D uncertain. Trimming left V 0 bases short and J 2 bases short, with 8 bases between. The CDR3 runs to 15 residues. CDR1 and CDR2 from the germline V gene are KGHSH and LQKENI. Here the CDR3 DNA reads TGTGCCAGCTCACCACCGGGCGGGCCTGGAAACACCATATATTTT. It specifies CASSPPGGPGNTIYF.

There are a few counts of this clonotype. CDR3 region: CASRSDTQYF. The CDR3 nucleotides read TGTGCCAGCAGGTCAGATACGCAGTATTTT. The chain uses TRBV25-1 and TRBJ2-3; no definite D call. Germline CDR1 MGHDK, CDR2 SYGVNS. CDR3 length: 10 residues. Trimming removed 6 bases at V and 4 bases at J, with 2 bases between.

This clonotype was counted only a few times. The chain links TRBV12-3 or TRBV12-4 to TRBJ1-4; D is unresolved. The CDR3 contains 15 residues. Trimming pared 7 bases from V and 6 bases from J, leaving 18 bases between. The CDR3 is CASTSAGRVDEKLFF. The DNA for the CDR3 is TGTGCCAGCACGTCCGCCGGGAGGGTGGATGAAAAACTGTTTTTT.